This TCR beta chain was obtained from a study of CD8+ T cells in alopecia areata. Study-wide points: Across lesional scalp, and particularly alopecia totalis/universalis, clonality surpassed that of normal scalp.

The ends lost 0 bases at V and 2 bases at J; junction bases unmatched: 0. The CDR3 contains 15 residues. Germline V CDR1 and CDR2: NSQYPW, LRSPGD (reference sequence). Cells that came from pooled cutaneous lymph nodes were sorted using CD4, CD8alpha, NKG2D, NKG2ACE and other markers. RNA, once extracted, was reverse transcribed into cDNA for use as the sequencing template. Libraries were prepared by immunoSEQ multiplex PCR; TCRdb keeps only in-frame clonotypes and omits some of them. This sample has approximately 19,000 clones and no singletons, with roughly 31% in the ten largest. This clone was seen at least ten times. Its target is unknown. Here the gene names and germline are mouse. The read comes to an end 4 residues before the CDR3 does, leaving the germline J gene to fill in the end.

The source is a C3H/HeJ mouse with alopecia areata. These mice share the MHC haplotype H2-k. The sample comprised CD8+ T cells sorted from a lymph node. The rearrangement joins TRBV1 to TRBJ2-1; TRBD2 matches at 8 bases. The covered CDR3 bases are TGCACCTGCAGTGCAGACTGGGGGGACTATGCT. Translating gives CTCSADWGDYA. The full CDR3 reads CTCSADWGDYAEQFF. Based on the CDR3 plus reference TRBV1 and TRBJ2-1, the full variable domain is VTLLEQNPRWRLVPRGQAVNLRCILKNSQYPWMSWYQQDLQKQLQWLFTLRSPGDKEVKSLPGADYLATRVTDTELRLQVANMSQGRTLYCTCSADWGDYAEQFFGPGTRLTVL.